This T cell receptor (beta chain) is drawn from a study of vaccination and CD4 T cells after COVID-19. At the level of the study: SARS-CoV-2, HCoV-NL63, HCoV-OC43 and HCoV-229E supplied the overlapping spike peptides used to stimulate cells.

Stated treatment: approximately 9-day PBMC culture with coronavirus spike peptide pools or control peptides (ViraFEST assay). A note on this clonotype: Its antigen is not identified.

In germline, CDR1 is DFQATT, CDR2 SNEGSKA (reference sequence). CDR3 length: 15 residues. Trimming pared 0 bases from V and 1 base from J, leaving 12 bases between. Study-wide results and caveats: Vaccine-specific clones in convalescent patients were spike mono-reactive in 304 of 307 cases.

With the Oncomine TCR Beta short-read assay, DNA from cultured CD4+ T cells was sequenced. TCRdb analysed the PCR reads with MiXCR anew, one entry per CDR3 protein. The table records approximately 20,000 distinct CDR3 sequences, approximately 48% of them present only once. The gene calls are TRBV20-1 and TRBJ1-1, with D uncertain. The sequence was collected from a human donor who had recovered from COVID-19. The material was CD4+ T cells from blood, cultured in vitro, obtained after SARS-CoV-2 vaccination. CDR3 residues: CSARDYLKGNTEAFF. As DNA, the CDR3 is TGCAGTGCTAGAGATTACCTAAAGGGGAACACTGAAGCTTTCTTT.